The entry that follows covers one TCR beta chain sequence. V lost 6 bases, J lost 4 bases, and 8 bases stayed unmatched. The CDR3 runs to 15 residues. CDR1 and CDR2 (germline): SEHNR, FQNEAQ (reference sequence). Repertoires were generated with immunoSEQ multiplex PCR, while TCRdb's copy carries only in-frame clones and drops some. Seen here are over 130,000 clones, about 88% observed once, and the top ten hold about 2.5%. This record comes from a study of blood T cell repertoires in COVID-19. Seattle patients were enrolled during active infection and followed longitudinally. The receptor comes from a human donor with COVID-19, enrolled during active disease. The donor label of this sample is uncertain. The chain has TRBV7-9 and TRBJ2-5; 10 bases map to TRBD2. The specimen was peripheral blood. CDR3: CASSPPGTSAETQYF. The CDR3 coding sequence is TGTGCCAGCAGTCCTCCCGGGACTAGCGCAGAGACCCAGTACTTC.